Listed below are T cell receptor beta chains from one sample, sequenced in a study of blood T cell repertoires in COVID-19. Assay: immunoSEQ multiplex PCR; the TCRdb copy retains only in-frame clones and omits some. This table has 30,000 to 40,000 clones, approximately 69% appearing once. The sequenced sample was peripheral blood. The receptors come from a man aged 70-80 years with COVID-19, enrolled during active disease. CDR3s include the opening cysteine and the closing phenylalanine or tryptophan. The order of the fields is clone size, V gene, D gene, J gene, CDR3 DNA, CDR3 protein. D genes are given only for firm matches. The size of a clone is reported for some rows only, either as once, few or many, or as a class for expanded clones.

clone_size: -; v_call: TRBV5-6; d_call: -; j_call: TRBJ2-2; cdr3_nt: TGTGCCAGCAGCTTGGCTTTCGGAGTTAACACCGGGGAGCTGTTTTTT; cdr3_aa: CASSLAFGVNTGELFF
clone_size: many; v_call: TRBV18; d_call: TRBD1; j_call: TRBJ1-1; cdr3_nt: TGTGCCAGCAATAACCGGGACAGGGAAATATTCGCTGAAGCTTTCTTT; cdr3_aa: CASNNRDREIFAEAFF
clone_size: -; v_call: TRBV19; d_call: TRBD1; j_call: TRBJ1-3; cdr3_nt: TGTGCCAGTAGTCGGACAGGGAACTCTGGAAACACCATATATTTT; cdr3_aa: CASSRTGNSGNTIYF
clone_size: -; v_call: TRBV7-9; d_call: -; j_call: TRBJ1-1; cdr3_nt: TGTGCCAGCACCTGGGAGGGATCGAACACTGAAGCTTTCTTT; cdr3_aa: CASTWEGSNTEAFF
clone_size: -; v_call: TRBV7-9; d_call: -; j_call: TRBJ2-6; cdr3_nt: TGTGCCAGCAGCTCAAGGGGCTCTGGGGCCAACGTCCTGACTTTC; cdr3_aa: CASSSRGSGANVLTF
clone_size: many; v_call: TRBV29-1; d_call: TRBD1; j_call: TRBJ1-1; cdr3_nt: TGCAGCGTTCGGCAGGGGGTGAGAGAAACTGAAGCTTTCTTT; cdr3_aa: CSVRQGVRETEAFF
clone_size: -; v_call: TRBV5-4; d_call: -; j_call: TRBJ2-1; cdr3_nt: TGTGCCAGCAGCTTGGTCCTAGTTTCTTACAATGAGCAGTTCTTC; cdr3_aa: CASSLVLVSYNEQFF
clone_size: -; v_call: TRBV15; d_call: TRBD2; j_call: TRBJ2-7; cdr3_nt: TGTGCCACCAGCAGGCTCGGGCAGTTGGGGGGGGTCCCCTACGAGCAGTACTTC; cdr3_aa: CATSRLGQLGGVPYEQYF
clone_size: once; v_call: TRBV4-1; d_call: -; j_call: TRBJ2-7; cdr3_nt: TGCGCCAGCAGCCAAGAAGGGGGGGCTAGCGTCGCCTACGAGCAGTACTTC; cdr3_aa: CASSQEGGASVAYEQYF
clone_size: once; v_call: TRBV18; d_call: -; j_call: TRBJ2-2; cdr3_nt: TGTGCCAGCTCACCTATGCGGGGCCGACCGGCCGGGGAGCTGTTTTTT; cdr3_aa: CASSPMRGRPAGELFF
clone_size: -; v_call: TRBV28; d_call: TRBD1; j_call: TRBJ1-2; cdr3_nt: TGTGCCAGCAGTATAATGCACGGGACAGCATATGGCTACACCTTC; cdr3_aa: CASSIMHGTAYGYTF
clone_size: -; v_call: TRBV5-1; d_call: -; j_call: TRBJ1-2; cdr3_nt: TGCGCCAGCAGCCCCATCGGGATGGGTCCCTTTACTAACTATGGCTACACCTTC; cdr3_aa: CASSPIGMGPFTNYGYTF
clone_size: -; v_call: TRBV19; d_call: TRBD1; j_call: TRBJ2-7; cdr3_nt: TGTGCCAGTAGTAGCGGACAGGGGCTGGGCGAGCAGTACTTC; cdr3_aa: CASSSGQGLGEQYF
clone_size: -; v_call: TRBV24-1; d_call: TRBD2; j_call: TRBJ2-7; cdr3_nt: TGTGCCACCCCTCTAGCGGACGAGCAGTACTTC; cdr3_aa: CATPLADEQYF
clone_size: -; v_call: TRBV5-1; d_call: -; j_call: TRBJ2-7; cdr3_nt: TGCGCCAGCAGCTTCGGAGAGGATAGCTCCTACGAGCAGTACTTC; cdr3_aa: CASSFGEDSSYEQYF
clone_size: -; v_call: TRBV13; d_call: TRBD1; j_call: TRBJ1-6; cdr3_nt: TGTGCCAGCAGCTTAGGGCCAGGGGGTAATTCACCCCTCCACTTT; cdr3_aa: CASSLGPGGNSPLHF